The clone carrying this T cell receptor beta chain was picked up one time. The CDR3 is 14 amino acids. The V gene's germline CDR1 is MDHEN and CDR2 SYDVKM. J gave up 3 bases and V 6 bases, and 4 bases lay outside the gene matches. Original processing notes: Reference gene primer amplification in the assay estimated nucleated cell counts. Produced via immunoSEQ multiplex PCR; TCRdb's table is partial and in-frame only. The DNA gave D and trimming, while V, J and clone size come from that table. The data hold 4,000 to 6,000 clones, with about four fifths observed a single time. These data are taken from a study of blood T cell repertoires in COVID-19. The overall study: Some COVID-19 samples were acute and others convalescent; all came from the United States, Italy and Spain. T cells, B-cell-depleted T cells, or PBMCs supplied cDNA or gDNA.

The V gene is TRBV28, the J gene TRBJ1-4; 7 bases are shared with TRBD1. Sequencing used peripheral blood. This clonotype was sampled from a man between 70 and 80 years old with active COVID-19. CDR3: CASSPGQPNEKLFF. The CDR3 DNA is TGTGCCAGCAGCCCGGGACAGCCTAATGAAAAACTGTTTTTT. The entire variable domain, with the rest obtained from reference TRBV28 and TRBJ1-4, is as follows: DVKVTQSSRYLVKRTGEKVFLECVQDMDHENMFWYRQDPGLGLRLIYFSYDVKMKEKGDIPEGYSVSREKKERFSLILESASTNQTSMYLCASSPGQPNEKLFFGSGTQLSVL.